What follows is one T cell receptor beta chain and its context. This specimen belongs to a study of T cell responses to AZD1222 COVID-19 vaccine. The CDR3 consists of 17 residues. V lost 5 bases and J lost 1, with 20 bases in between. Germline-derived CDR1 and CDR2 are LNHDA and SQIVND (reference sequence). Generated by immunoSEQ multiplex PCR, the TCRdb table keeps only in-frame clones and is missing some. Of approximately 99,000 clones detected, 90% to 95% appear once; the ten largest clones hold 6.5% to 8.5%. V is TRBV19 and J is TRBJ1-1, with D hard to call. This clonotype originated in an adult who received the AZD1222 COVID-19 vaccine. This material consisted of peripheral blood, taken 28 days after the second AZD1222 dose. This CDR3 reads CASSPTWASPGNTEAFF. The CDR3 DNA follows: TGTGCCAGTAGTCCAACCTGGGCCAGCCCGGGGAACACTGAAGCTTTCTTT. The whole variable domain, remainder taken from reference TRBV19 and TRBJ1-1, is DGGITQSPKYLFRKEGQNVTLSCEQNLNHDAMYWYRQDPGQGLRLIYYSQIVNDFQKGDIAEGYSVSREKKESFPLTVTSAQKNPTAFYLCASSPTWASPGNTEAFFGQGTRLTVV.